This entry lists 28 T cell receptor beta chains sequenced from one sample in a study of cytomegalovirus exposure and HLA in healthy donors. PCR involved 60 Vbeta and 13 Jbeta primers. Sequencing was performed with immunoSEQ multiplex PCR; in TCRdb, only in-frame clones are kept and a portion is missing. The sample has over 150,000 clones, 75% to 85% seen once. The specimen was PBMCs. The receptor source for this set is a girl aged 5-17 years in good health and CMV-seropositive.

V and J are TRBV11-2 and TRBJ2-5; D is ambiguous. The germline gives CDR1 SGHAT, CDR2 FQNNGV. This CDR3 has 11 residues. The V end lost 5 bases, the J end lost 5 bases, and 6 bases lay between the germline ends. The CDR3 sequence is CASSVEETQYF. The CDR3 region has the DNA TGTGCCAGCAGCGTGGAGGAGACCCAGTACTTC.

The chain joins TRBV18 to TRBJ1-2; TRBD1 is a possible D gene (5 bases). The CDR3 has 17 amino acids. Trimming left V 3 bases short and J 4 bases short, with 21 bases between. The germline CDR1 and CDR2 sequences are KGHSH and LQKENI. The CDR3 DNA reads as TGTGCCAGCTCACCGAGGTCGACAGAGACGTATGCCTATGGCTACACCTTC. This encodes CASSPRSTETYAYGYTF.

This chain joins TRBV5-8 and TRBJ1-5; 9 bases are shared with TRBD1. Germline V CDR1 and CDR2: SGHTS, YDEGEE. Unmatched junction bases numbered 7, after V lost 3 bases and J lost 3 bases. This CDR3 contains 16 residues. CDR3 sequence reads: CASSYIDRGNNQPQHF. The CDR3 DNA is TGTGCCAGCAGCTACATTGACAGGGGGAACAATCAGCCCCAGCATTTT.

The CDR3 nucleotides read TGTGCCAGTACCCCGACAGGGGAGTCTGGCGAGCAGTACTTC. Translating gives CASTPTGESGEQYF. V usage is TRBV19 and J usage is TRBJ2-7; TRBD1 aligns across 8 bases. CDR3 length: 14 amino acids. The V gene's germline CDR1 is LNHDA and CDR2 SQIVND (reference sequence). V was pared by 7 bases and J by 6 bases, with 11 bases of the junction left unmatched.

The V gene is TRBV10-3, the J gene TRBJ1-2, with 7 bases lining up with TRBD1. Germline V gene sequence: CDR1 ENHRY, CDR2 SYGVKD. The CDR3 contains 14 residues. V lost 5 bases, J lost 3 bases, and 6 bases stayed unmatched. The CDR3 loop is CAISKNRGDYGYTF. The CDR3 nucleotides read TGTGCCATCAGTAAGAACAGGGGAGACTATGGCTACACCTTC.

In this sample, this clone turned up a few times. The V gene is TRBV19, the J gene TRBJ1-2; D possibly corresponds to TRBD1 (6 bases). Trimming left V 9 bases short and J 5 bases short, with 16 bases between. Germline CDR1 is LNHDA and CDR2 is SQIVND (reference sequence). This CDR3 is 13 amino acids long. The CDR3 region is CASRPGGGYGYTF. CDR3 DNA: TGTGCCAGCCGCCCGGGGGGCGGGTATGGCTACACCTTC.

Here the CDR3 DNA reads TGTGCCTGGAGCACGACAGGGGGCGGCTGGTGGCGGGAAAAACTGTTTTTT. This sequence encodes CAWSTTGGGWWREKLFF. The rearrangement joins TRBV30 to TRBJ1-4, with 10 bases aligning to TRBD1. The CDR3 runs 17 residues. The V segment lost 3 bases and the J segment 8 bases; nucleotides outside the gene matches: 15. The germline V gene encodes CDR1 GTSNPN and CDR2 SVGIG (reference sequence).

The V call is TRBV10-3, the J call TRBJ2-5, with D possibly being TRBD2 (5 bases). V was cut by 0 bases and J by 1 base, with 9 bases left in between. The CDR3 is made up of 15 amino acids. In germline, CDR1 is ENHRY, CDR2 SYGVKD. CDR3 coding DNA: TGTGCCATCAGTGAGTCGGGAGTTTTCCAAGAGACCCAGTACTTC. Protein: CAISESGVFQETQYF.

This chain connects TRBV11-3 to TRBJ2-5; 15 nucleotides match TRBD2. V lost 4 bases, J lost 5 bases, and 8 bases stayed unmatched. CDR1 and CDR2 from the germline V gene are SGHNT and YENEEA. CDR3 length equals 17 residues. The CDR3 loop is CASSSGLAGGLTETQYF. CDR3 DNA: TGTGCCAGCAGCTCAGGACTAGCGGGGGGGCTCACCGAGACCCAGTACTTC.

The DNA of the CDR3 is TGCAGCGTCGGGTCAGACAGGGTGAATGGCTACACCTTC. This sequence encodes CSVGSDRVNGYTF. This rearrangement joins TRBV29-1 to TRBJ1-2, with 7 bases aligning to TRBD1. After removal of 6 bases from V and 6 bases from J, the junction contained 10 bases not matched to a gene. The length of the CDR3 is 13 residues. CDR1 is SQVTM and CDR2 is ANQGSEA in the germline V gene.

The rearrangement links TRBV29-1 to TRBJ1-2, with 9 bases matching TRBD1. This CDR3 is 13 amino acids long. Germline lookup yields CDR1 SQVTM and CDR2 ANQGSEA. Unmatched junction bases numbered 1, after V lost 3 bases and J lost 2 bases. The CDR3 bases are TGCAGCGTTGAGGGGACAGGGAACTATGGCTACACCTTC. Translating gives CSVEGTGNYGYTF. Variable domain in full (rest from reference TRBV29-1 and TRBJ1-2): SAVISQKPSRDICQRGTSLTIQCQVDSQVTMMFWYRQQPGQSLTLIATANQGSEATYESGFVIDKFPISRPNLTFSTLTVSNMSPEDSSIYLCSVEGTGNYGYTFGSGTRLTVV.

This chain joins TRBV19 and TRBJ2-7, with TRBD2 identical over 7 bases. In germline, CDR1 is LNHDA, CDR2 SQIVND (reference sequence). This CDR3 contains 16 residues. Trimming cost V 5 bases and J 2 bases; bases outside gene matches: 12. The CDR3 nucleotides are TGTGCCAGTAGTTACACCGGGGCTAGCGGTCCCTACGAGCAGTACTTC. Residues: CASSYTGASGPYEQYF.

The CDR3 loop reads CASSETGRADTQYF. The CDR3 bases are TGTGCCAGCAGTGAAACAGGGAGGGCAGATACGCAGTATTTT. This chain connects TRBV2 to TRBJ2-3, with D tentatively TRBD2 (7 bases). Deletions cut 2 bases from V and 4 bases from J, with 10 bases between. The CDR3 totals 14 residues. CDR1 and CDR2 (germline): SNHLY, FYNNEI.

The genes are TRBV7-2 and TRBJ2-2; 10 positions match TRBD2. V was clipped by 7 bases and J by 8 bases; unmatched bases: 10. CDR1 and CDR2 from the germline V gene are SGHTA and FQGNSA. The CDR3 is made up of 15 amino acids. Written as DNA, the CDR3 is TGTGCCAGCAAAAAATCCGGGACTAGCGCTGGGGAGCTGTTTTTT. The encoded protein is CASKKSGTSAGELFF.

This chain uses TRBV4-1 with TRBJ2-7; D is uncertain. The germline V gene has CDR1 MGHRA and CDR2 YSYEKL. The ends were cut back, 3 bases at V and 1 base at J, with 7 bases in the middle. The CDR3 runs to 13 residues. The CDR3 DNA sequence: TGCGCCAGCAGCCATGACTCGTCCTACGAGCAGTACTTC. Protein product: CASSHDSSYEQYF.

CDR3 nucleotides: TGCGCCAGCAGCCAAGAGGGCAGGGACACAGATACGCAGTATTTT. Protein product: CASSQEGRDTDTQYF. This chain links TRBV4-3 with TRBJ2-3; D may be TRBD1 (5 bases). CDR1 and CDR2 (germline): LGHNA, YSLEER. The CDR3 extends over 15 amino acids. Trimming took off 0 bases at V and 2 bases at J, with 9 bases between the two ends.

The CDR3: CASSKRATSGGGETQYF. In nucleotides, the CDR3 is TGTGCCAGCAGCAAGAGGGCGACTAGCGGGGGGGGTGAGACCCAGTACTTC. The chain carries TRBV7-2 and TRBJ2-5; the match to TRBD2 covers 14 bases. V lost 5 bases to trimming and J lost 5 bases; unmatched junction nucleotides: 10. CDR1 and CDR2 from the germline V gene are SGHTA and FQGNSA. There are 17 residues in the CDR3.

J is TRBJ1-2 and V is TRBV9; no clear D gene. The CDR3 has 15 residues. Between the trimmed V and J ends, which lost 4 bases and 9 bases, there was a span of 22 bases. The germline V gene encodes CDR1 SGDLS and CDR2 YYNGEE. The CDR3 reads CASSTEIGLLPSYTF. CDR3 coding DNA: TGTGCCAGCAGCACAGAAATAGGACTGTTACCTAGCTACACCTTC.

As DNA, the CDR3 is TGTGCCAGCACCAATAATCAGCCCCAGCATTTT. The encoded protein is CASTNNQPQHF. The chain links TRBV6-6 to TRBJ1-5; D is ambiguous. Trimming pared 7 bases from V and 4 bases from J, leaving 5 bases between. Germline assignment: CDR1 MNHNY and CDR2 SVGAGI (reference sequence). This CDR3 comprises 11 residues.

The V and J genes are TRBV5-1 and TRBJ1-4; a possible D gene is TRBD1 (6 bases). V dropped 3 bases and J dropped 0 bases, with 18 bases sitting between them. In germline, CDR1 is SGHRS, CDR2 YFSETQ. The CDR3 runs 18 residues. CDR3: CASSYAREGTTTNEKLFF. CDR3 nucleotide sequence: TGCGCCAGCAGCTATGCCCGGGAAGGGACAACAACTAATGAAAAACTGTTTTTT.

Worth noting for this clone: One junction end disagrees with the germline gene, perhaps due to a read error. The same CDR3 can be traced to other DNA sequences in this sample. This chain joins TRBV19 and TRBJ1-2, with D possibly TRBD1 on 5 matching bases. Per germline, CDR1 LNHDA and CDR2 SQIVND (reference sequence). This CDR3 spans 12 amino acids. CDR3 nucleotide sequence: TGTGCCAGTAGTTTAGAGGGAGGGGAAGGGACCTTC. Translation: CASSLEGGEGTF.

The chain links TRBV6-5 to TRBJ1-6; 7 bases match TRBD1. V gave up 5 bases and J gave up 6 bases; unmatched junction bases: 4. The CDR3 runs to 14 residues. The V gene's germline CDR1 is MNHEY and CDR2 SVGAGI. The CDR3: CASSARQGNSPLHF. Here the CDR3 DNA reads TGTGCCAGCAGTGCGAGACAGGGTAATTCACCCCTCCACTTT.

CDR3: CAISESAGGGTDTQYF. The CDR3 DNA reads TGTGCCATCAGTGAGTCGGCGGGGGGCGGCACAGATACGCAGTATTTT. The rearrangement joins TRBV10-3 to TRBJ2-3, with 8 bases identical to TRBD2. The CDR3 runs 16 residues. The germline gives CDR1 ENHRY, CDR2 SYGVKD. Losses at the gene ends were 0 bases for V and 1 base for J; bases not matched to a gene: 3.

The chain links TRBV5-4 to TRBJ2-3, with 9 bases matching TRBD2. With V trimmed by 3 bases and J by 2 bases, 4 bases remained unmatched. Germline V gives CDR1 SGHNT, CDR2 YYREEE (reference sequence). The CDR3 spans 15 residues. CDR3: CASSSPGLATDTQYF. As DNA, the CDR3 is TGTGCCAGCAGCTCCCCGGGACTAGCCACAGATACGCAGTATTTT.

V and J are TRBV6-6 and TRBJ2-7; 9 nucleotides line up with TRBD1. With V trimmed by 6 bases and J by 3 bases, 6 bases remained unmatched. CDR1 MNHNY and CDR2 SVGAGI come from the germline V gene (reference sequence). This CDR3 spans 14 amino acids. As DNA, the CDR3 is TGTGCCAGCAGAACTGGGACAGGGAGCTACGAGCAGTACTTC. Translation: CASRTGTGSYEQYF.

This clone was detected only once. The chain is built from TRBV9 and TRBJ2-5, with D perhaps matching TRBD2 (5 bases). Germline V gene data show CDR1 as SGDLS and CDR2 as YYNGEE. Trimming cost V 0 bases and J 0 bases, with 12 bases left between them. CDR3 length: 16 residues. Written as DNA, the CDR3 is TGTGCCAGCAGCGTAGGGCTTGGGCGGGACCAAGAGACCCAGTACTTC. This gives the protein CASSVGLGRDQETQYF. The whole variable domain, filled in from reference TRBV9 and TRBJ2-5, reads DSGVTQTPKHLITATGQRVTLRCSPRSGDLSVYWYQQSLDQGLQFLIQYYNGEERAKGNILERFSAQQFPDLHSELNLSSLELGDSALYFCASSVGLGRDQETQYFGPGTRLLVL.

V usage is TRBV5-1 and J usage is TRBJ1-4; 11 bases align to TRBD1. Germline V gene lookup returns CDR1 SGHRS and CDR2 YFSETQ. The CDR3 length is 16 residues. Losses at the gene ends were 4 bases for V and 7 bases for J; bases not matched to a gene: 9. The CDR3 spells CASSTRTGGVGEKLFF. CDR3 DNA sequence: TGCGCCAGCAGCACAAGGACAGGGGGCGTGGGTGAAAAACTGTTTTTT.

CDR3 region: CASRPSGSGNTIYF. The CDR3 nucleotides are TGTGCCAGCAGACCCTCGGGCTCTGGAAACACCATATATTTT. The chain couples TRBV7-6 to TRBJ1-3; no clear D. Germline assignment: CDR1 SGHVS and CDR2 FNYEAQ. Trimming took off 6 bases at V and 0 bases at J, with 9 bases between the two ends. This CDR3 contains 14 residues.